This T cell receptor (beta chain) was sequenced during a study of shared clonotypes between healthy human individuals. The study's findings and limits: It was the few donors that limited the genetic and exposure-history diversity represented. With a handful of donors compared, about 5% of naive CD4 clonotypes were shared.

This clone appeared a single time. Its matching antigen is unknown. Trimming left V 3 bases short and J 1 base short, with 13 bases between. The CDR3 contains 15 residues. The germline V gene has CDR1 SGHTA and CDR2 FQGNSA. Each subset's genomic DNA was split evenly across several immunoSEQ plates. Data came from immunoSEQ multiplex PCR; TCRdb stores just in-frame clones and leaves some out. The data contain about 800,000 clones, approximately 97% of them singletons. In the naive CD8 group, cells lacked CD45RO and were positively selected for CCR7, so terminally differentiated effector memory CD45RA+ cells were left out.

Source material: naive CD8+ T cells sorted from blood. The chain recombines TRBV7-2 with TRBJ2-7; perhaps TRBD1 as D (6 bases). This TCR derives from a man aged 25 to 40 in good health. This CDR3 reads CASSFFQGFSYEQYF. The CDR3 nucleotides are TGTGCCAGCAGCTTTTTCCAGGGGTTTTCCTACGAGCAGTACTTC.